Listed below are T cell receptor beta chains from one sample, sequenced in a study of cytomegalovirus exposure and HLA in healthy donors. The repertoire was sequenced with immunoSEQ multiplex PCR; TCRdb's copy has only in-frame clones and lacks some. Among approximately 160,000 clones listed, about four fifths were seen once. Specimen: PBMCs. The receptors were gathered from a man aged 25-45 years in good health and CMV-seropositive. CDR3s include the opening cysteine and the closing phenylalanine or tryptophan. For some rows the clone size is stated as once, few or many, or as a class when expanded; others skip it.

j_call,clone_size,v_call,cdr3_aa
TRBJ2-3,NA,TRBV14,CASSLLTVSGATDTQYF
TRBJ1-2,once,TRBV6-6,CATRQVVHGYTF
TRBJ2-3,NA,TRBV7-9,CASSLIGLAESDTQYF
TRBJ1-1,NA,TRBV5-4,CASSSRWVNTEAFF
TRBJ2-5,once,TRBV28,CASSSYGTVQETQYF
TRBJ1-2,NA,TRBV9,CASSTGYGYGYTF
TRBJ2-1,NA,TRBV6-5,CASSVGRVSYNEQFF
TRBJ2-7,NA,TRBV15,CATSRGTRDRIYEQYF
TRBJ1-4,NA,TRBV27,CASSASVDRGIKLFF
TRBJ2-3,NA,TRBV11-2,CASSQSTQLKTDTQYF
TRBJ2-7,few,TRBV6-1,CASSEETGGPYEQYF
TRBJ1-1,few,TRBV6-5,CASSYSDRGSTEAFF
TRBJ2-1,NA,TRBV5-1,CASSLVYRGGAYNEQFF
TRBJ1-1,NA,TRBV9,CASSVEAGRNTEAFF
TRBJ2-5,few,TRBV5-1,CASSLGPGYQETQYF
TRBJ2-1,NA,TRBV6-5,CASSYGGRGQFF
TRBJ2-1,NA,TRBV5-4,CASSNRGRPYNEQFF
TRBJ1-1,NA,TRBV6-5,CASRDPGTGGLSAFF
TRBJ1-4,once,TRBV7-6,CASSPTGEGENEKLFF
TRBJ1-5,once,TRBV5-4,CASSLDRGQPQHF
TRBJ2-7,NA,TRBV6-1,CASSEVQGYEQYF
TRBJ2-1,NA,TRBV5-4,CATLSGKEQFF
TRBJ2-1,NA,TRBV18,CASSPREREWYNEQFF
TRBJ1-2,NA,TRBV4-3,CASSQDVQAYGYTF
NA,NA,TRBV11-2,CASSSSQGATGEQYF
TRBJ2-2,once,TRBV27,CASSVYTGEAGELFF
TRBJ2-7,NA,TRBV11-2,CASSFVYEQYF
TRBJ1-1,NA,TRBV2,CASSEPGRTTEAFF
TRBJ2-1,once,TRBV30,CAWSVWTSGGGQFF
TRBJ2-3,few,TRBV19,CASSISGQGADTQYF
TRBJ2-7,NA,TRBV7-9,CASSGGDRESSYEQYF
TRBJ2-1,few,TRBV29-1,CSVAVTGNNEQFF
TRBJ2-3,NA,TRBV11-3,CASSPRQGATDTQYF
TRBJ2-1,NA,TRBV30,CAWTAGDTNNEQFF
TRBJ1-5,once,TRBV7-9,CASSAPGEGGNQPQHF
TRBJ1-2,NA,TRBV15,CATSRDRGGYGYTF
TRBJ1-2,NA,TRBV5-1,CASSLAGTGAGGYTF
TRBJ1-1,NA,TRBV15,CATSSHRERTEAFF
TRBJ1-2,NA,TRBV27,CASRPGQGARGYTF
TRBJ1-2,NA,TRBV10-2,CASSQKTGDGYTF
TRBJ2-2,NA,TRBV2,CASSDAGGGYTGELFF
TRBJ1-2,once,TRBV6-5,CASGEVRARDYGYTF
TRBJ2-1,NA,TRBV10-2,CASSESGGTSYNEQFF
TRBJ2-1,few,TRBV11-3,CASSLELGGGNEQFF
TRBJ2-2,NA,TRBV6-1,CASSEAPGVDGELFF
TRBJ1-3,NA,TRBV2,CASSESGEGSGNTIYF
TRBJ1-2,NA,TRBV6-1,CASSEIPGRYGYTF